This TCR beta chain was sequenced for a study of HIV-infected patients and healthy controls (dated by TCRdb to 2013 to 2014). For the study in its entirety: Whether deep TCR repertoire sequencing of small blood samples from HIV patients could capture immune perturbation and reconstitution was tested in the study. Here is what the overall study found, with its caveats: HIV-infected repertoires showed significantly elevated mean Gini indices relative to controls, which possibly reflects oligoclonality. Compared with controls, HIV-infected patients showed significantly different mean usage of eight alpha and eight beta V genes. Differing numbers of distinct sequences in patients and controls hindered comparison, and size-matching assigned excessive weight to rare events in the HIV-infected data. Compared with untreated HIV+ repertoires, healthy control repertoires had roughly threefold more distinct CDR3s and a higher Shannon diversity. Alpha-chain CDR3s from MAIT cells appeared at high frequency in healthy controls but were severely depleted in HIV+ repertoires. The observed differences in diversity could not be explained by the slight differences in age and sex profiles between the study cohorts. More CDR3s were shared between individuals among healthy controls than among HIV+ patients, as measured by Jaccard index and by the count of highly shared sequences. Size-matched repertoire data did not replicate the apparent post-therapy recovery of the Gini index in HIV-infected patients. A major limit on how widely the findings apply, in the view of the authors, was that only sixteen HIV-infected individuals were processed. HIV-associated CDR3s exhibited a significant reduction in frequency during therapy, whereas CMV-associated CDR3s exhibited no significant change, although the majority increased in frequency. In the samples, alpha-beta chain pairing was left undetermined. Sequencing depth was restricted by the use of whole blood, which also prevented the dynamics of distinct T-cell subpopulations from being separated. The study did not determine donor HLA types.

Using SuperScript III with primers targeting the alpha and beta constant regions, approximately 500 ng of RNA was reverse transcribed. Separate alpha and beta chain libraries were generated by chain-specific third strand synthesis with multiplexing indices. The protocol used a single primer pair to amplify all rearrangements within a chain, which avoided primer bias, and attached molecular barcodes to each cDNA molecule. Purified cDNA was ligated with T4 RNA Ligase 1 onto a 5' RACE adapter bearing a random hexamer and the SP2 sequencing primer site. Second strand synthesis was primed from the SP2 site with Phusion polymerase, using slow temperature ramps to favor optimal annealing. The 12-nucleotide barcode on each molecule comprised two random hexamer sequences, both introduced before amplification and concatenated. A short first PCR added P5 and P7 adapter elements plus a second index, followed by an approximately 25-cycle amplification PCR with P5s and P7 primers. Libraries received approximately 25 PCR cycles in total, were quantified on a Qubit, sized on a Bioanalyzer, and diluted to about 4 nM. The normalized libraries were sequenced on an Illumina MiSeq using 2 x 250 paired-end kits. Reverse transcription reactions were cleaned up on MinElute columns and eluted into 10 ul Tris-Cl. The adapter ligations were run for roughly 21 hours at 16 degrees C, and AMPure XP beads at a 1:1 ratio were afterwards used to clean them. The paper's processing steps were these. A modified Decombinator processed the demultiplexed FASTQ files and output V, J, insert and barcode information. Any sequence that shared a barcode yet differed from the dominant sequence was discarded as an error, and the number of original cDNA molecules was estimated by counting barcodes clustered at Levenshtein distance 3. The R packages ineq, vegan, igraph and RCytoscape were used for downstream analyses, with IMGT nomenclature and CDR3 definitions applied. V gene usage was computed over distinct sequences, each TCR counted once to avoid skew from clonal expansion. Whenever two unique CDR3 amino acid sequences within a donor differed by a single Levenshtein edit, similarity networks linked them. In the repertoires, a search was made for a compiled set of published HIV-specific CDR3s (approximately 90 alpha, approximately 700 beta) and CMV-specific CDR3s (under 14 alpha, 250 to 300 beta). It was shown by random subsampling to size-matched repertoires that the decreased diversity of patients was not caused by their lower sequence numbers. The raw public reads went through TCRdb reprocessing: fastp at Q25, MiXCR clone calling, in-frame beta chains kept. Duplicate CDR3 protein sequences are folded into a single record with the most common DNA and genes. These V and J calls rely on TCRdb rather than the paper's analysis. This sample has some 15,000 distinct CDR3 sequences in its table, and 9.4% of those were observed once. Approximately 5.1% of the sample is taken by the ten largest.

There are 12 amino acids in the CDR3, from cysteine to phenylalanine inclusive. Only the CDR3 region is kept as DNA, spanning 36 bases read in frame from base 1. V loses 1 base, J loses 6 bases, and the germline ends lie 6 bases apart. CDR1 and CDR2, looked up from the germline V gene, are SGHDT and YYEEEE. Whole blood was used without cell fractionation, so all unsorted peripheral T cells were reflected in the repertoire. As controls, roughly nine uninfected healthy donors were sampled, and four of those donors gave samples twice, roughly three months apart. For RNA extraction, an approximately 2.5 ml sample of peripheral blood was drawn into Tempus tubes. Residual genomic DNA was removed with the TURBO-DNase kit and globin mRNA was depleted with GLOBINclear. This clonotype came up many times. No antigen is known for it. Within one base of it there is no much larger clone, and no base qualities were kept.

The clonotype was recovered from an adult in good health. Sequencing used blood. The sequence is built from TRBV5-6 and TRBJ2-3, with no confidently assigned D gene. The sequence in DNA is TGTGCCAGCAGCTTGTCGTTGGATACGCAGTATTTT. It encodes CASSLSLDTQYF.